This T cell receptor (beta chain) appears in the sequencing data of a study of regulatory dendritic cells for organ transplantation. Sequencing was performed with immunoSEQ multiplex PCR; in TCRdb, only in-frame clones are kept and a portion is missing. The table includes 25,000 to 30,000 clones, less than 85% detected once. The CDR3 spans 14 residues. Germline CDR1 reads SGHTS; CDR2 reads YDEGEE. Trimming took off 3 bases at V and 0 bases at J, with 6 bases between the two ends. A note on this clone: As yet, its antigen is unknown.

Regarding the study as a whole: Alloreactive memory CD8+ T cell pools varied considerably between individuals.

Sequenced: naive CD8+ T cells from blood. Subset given: CD45RA+ naive T cells. The gene calls are TRBV5-8 and TRBJ1-4; no firm D call. The clonotype originates from a human donor in good health. The CDR3 sequence: CASSSETTNEKLFF. The CDR3, as DNA: TGTGCCAGCAGCTCTGAGACAACTAATGAAAAACTGTTTTTT.